The 30 T cell receptor beta chains below all came from one sample that was sequenced in a study of T cell clonotyping in hematopoietic cell transplantation. Sequencing used immunoSEQ multiplex PCR; TCRdb keeps in-frame clones, though not all of them. The sample contains around 6,800 clones, 65% to 80% of which appear only once. This specimen consisted of PBMCs, obtained 100 days after allogeneic stem cell transplant. All receptors come from a female patient between 25 and 45 years old who had an allogeneic stem cell transplant, so the T cells may come from the graft donor. Some clones in this sample may be carry-over from other donors' samples.

The chain employs TRBV19 and TRBJ1-1, with 9 positions matching TRBD1. The CDR3 has 15 residues. Germline V gene lookup returns CDR1 LNHDA and CDR2 SQIVND (reference sequence). The V segment lost 5 bases and the J segment 5 bases; nucleotides outside the gene matches: 9. The CDR3 sequence is CASSSLTGGRTEAFF. The CDR3 nucleotides are TGTGCCAGTAGTTCCCTGACAGGGGGGAGAACTGAAGCTTTCTTT.

The chain joins TRBV4-1 to TRBJ1-2; 8 bases align to TRBD1. Trimming cost V 0 bases and J 8 bases; bases outside gene matches: 5. CDR3 length: 14 amino acids. CDR1 and CDR2 from the germline V gene are MGHRA and YSYEKL. The CDR3 nucleotides read TGCGCCAGCAGCCAAGAGGGACAGGTCTTAGGCTACACCTTC. This encodes CASSQEGQVLGYTF.

V is TRBV6-6 and J is TRBJ1-1; the match to TRBD1 covers 7 bases. Germline V lookup: CDR1 MNHNY, CDR2 SVGAGI (reference sequence). The CDR3 runs to 14 residues. V dropped 5 bases and J dropped 0; count of bases not matched to a gene: 3. CDR3 in amino acids: CASSQTGLNTEAFF. DNA for the CDR3: TGTGCCAGCAGTCAGACAGGGCTGAACACTGAAGCTTTCTTT.

The chain has TRBV2 and TRBJ2-2; D ambiguous. The germline V and J ends were trimmed by 2 bases and 7 bases, with 8 bases remaining between them. Germline CDR1 is SNHLY and CDR2 is FYNNEI. The CDR3 loop spans 13 amino acids. The CDR3 loop reads CASSESVLGELFF. The CDR3 nucleotides are TGTGCCAGCAGTGAATCTGTTCTCGGGGAGCTGTTTTTT.

This chain links TRBV7-2 with TRBJ1-5; no clear D. V shed 0 bases and J shed 0 bases, with 12 bases lying between them. The CDR3 spans 17 residues. Germline V gives CDR1 SGHTA, CDR2 FQGNSA. CDR3: CASSLAVTLYSNQPQHF. CDR3 nucleotides: TGTGCCAGCAGCTTAGCGGTAACACTTTATAGCAATCAGCCCCAGCATTTT.

The V call is TRBV6-5, the J call TRBJ2-6, with unresolved D. Germline lookup yields CDR1 MNHEY and CDR2 SVGAGI. Trimming took 2 bases from V and 1 from J, leaving 6 bases between them. The CDR3 is 15 residues long. The CDR3: CASSYQGSGANVLTF. Written as DNA, the CDR3 is TGTGCCAGCAGTTACCAAGGTTCTGGGGCCAACGTCCTGACTTTC.

V gene TRBV14 combines with J gene TRBJ2-7, with D possibly being TRBD1 or TRBD2 (5 bases each). The CDR3 loop spans 14 amino acids. Trimming shortened V by 5 bases and J by 6 bases, and 17 bases separated the two germline ends. Looked up from germline, CDR1 is SGHDN and CDR2 is FVKESK. For the CDR3, the DNA is TGTGCCAGCAGCACGGGACCCGCGGCGGGCGAGCAGTACTTC. Its translation: CASSTGPAAGEQYF.

The chain employs TRBV6-5 and TRBJ2-1; D unresolved. Trimming pared 0 bases from V and 5 bases from J, leaving 2 bases between. The CDR3 has 12 amino acids. CDR1 MNHEY and CDR2 SVGAGI come from the germline V gene. This CDR3 reads CASSYSDNEQFF. The DNA of the CDR3 is TGTGCCAGCAGTTACTCTGACAATGAGCAGTTCTTC.

J is TRBJ2-5 and V is TRBV30; 11 bases map to TRBD2. Germline-derived CDR1 and CDR2 are GTSNPN and SVGIG (reference sequence). Losses at the gene ends were 0 bases for V and 1 base for J; bases not matched to a gene: 4. The CDR3 is 16 amino acids. The CDR3 bases are TGTGCCTGGAGTGTACCCACTAGCGGGGGCCAAGAGACCCAGTACTTC. It is translated as CAWSVPTSGGQETQYF.

The rearrangement uses TRBV30 and TRBJ1-2; weak D call: TRBD1 (5 bases). This CDR3 is 14 amino acids long. Trimming took 3 bases from V and 4 from J, leaving 15 bases between them. The germline V gene encodes CDR1 GTSNPN and CDR2 SVGIG (reference sequence). As DNA, the CDR3 is TGTGCCTGGAGCCGATTAGGGGCGACCTATGGCTACACCTTC. Translated, it gives CAWSRLGATYGYTF.

This clone rates as large. The rearrangement links TRBV7-9 to TRBJ1-2; D not resolved. The CDR3 totals 12 residues. V shed 7 bases and J shed 7 bases, with 13 bases lying between them. CDR1 and CDR2 (germline): SEHNR, FQNEAQ (reference sequence). As DNA, the CDR3 is TGTGCCAGCAAGCGGTCAACCGGTGGCTACACCTTC. It translates to CASKRSTGGYTF.

V gene TRBV13 combines with J gene TRBJ2-7; D perhaps matches TRBD2 (7 bases). V lost 2 bases and J 6 bases, leaving 20 bases between the germline ends. The CDR3 totals 16 residues. In germline, CDR1 is PRHDT, CDR2 FYEKMQ (reference sequence). The CDR3 bases are TGTGCCAGCAGCTTATTCGGGGGGCGCCGTGCGAGCGAGCAGTACTTC. This sequence encodes CASSLFGGRRASEQYF.

This clone was recorded once. This chain links TRBV7-9 with TRBJ1-1; TRBD1 matches 8 bases. The germline CDR1 and CDR2 sequences are SEHNR and FQNEAQ (reference sequence). J was trimmed by 1 base and V by 5 bases; bases with no gene match: 9. The CDR3 length is 16 residues. CDR3 nucleotides: TGTGCCAGCAGCCGAAACCCTGGGACAGGGAACACTGAAGCTTTCTTT. It yields the protein CASSRNPGTGNTEAFF.

The chain links TRBV7-2 to TRBJ1-2; D is perhaps TRBD1 (5 bases). V lost 3 bases and J lost 2, with 13 bases in between. Germline V gene data show CDR1 as SGHTA and CDR2 as FQGNSA. The CDR3 consists of 15 residues. As DNA, the CDR3 is TGTGCCAGCAGCTTGAACCGACAGCCGAACTATGGCTACACCTTC. Translation gives CASSLNRQPNYGYTF.

The genes are TRBV4-1 and TRBJ1-6; perhaps TRBD1 as D (6 bases). CDR1 is MGHRA, CDR2 YSYEKL, per germline. With 7 bases removed from V and 7 bases from J, the gap between germline ends came to 20 bases. The CDR3 length is 16 residues. Here the CDR3 DNA reads TGCGCCAGCACCCCCGGGACAATTTTAGAAAATTCACCCCTCCACTTT. Amino acid sequence: CASTPGTILENSPLHF.

In this sample, this clone turned up a few times. The chain uses TRBV25-1 and TRBJ1-2; D remains unclear. Trimming pared 5 bases from V and 4 bases from J, leaving 14 bases between. The germline V gene has CDR1 MGHDK and CDR2 SYGVNS. The CDR3 loop spans 14 amino acids. The DNA for the CDR3 is TGTGCCAGCAGTAGGGCAGGATACTTCTATGGCTACACCTTC. Translating gives CASSRAGYFYGYTF.

Written as DNA, the CDR3 is TGTGCCAGCAGCCAAGAGGTGGGGGGACGGGAGCTGTTTTTT. Its protein product is CASSQEVGGRELFF. The chain has TRBV4-2 and TRBJ2-2; D is perhaps TRBD2 (6 bases). Germline lookup yields CDR1 LGHNA and CDR2 YNFKEQ. The CDR3 length is 14 residues. Trimming took off 0 bases at V and 9 bases at J, with 11 bases between the two ends.

This chain links TRBV5-1 with TRBJ1-5; D gene uncertain. The CDR3 loop spans 15 amino acids. V lost 0 bases to trimming and J lost 0 bases, with 7 bases between them. CDR1 is SGHRS, CDR2 YFSETQ, per germline. CDR3 bases: TGCGCCAGCAGCTTGGACAGTTATAGCAATCAGCCCCAGCATTTT. Protein sequence: CASSLDSYSNQPQHF.

The chain recombines TRBV18 with TRBJ2-7; 14 positions agree with TRBD2. The CDR3 runs 14 residues. V lost 5 bases, J lost 3 bases, and 0 bases stayed unmatched. The germline V gene encodes CDR1 KGHSH and CDR2 LQKENI. The CDR3 loop is CASSGLAGGYEQYF. The CDR3 nucleotides are TGTGCCAGCTCAGGACTAGCGGGGGGCTACGAGCAGTACTTC.

The V call is TRBV4-1, the J call TRBJ1-5; D remains unclear. The V and J ends lost 2 bases and 6 bases respectively, with 8 bases between them. Germline V gene data show CDR1 as MGHRA and CDR2 as YSYEKL. This CDR3 is built from 13 residues. The CDR3 DNA is TGCGCCAGCAGCCAACAAACCCTTCAGCCCCAGCATTTT. Amino acids: CASSQQTLQPQHF.

CDR3 DNA sequence: TGTGCAAGTCGCTTGGGACAGGGTGGGAAGACCCAGTACTTC. The encoded protein is CASRLGQGGKTQYF. The rearrangement joins TRBV12-2 to TRBJ2-5; the table's D gene call, TRBD1, was not cross checked with the DNA. TRBV12-2 is a pseudogene locus. This CDR3 is built from 14 residues.

The chain is built from TRBV10-1 and TRBJ2-5; 9 positions match TRBD1. Germline V lookup: CDR1 WNHNN, CDR2 SYGVQD (reference sequence). Trimming cost V 6 bases and J 5 bases; bases outside gene matches: 4. The CDR3 covers 13 residues. CDR3 nucleotides: TGCGCCAGCAGCACAGGGGGCGGCGAGACCCAGTACTTC. Amino acids: CASSTGGGETQYF.

This chain uses TRBV25-1 with TRBJ1-6, with TRBD1 as a possible D gene (5 bases). Germline assignment: CDR1 MGHDK and CDR2 SYGVNS. The CDR3 is 16 residues long. The V gene lost 5 bases and the J gene lost 1 base, with 12 bases spanning the gap. CDR3 nucleotides: TGTGCCAGCAGTAAACAGGCCACGTCCTATAATTCACCCCTCCACTTT. This sequence encodes CASSKQATSYNSPLHF. Full variable domain (outside the CDR3, taken from reference TRBV25-1 and TRBJ1-6): EADIYQTPRYLVIGTGKKITLECSQTMGHDKMYWYQQDPGMELHLIHYSYGVNSTEKGDLSSESTVSRIRTEHFPLTLESARPSHTSQYLCASSKQATSYNSPLHFGNGTRLTVT.

V usage is TRBV30 and J usage is TRBJ1-1; D is uncertain. The germline V gene encodes CDR1 GTSNPN and CDR2 SVGIG (reference sequence). Trimming cost V 4 bases and J 0 bases, with 9 bases left between them. This CDR3 is 13 amino acids long. This CDR3 is CAWKQSLNTEAFF. The CDR3 DNA sequence: TGTGCCTGGAAACAGAGTCTGAACACTGAAGCTTTCTTT.

Remarks on this clone: Other DNA sequences in the sample encode the same CDR3. The chain is built from TRBV7-3 and TRBJ2-3; D tentatively reads TRBD1 or TRBD2 (5 bases each). Trimming stripped 5 bases from V and 3 bases from J, with 15 bases between. The CDR3 sequence is 15 residues long. Germline CDR1 SGHTA, CDR2 FQGTGA. This CDR3 is CASSQNGAGTDTQYF. The CDR3 DNA is TGTGCCAGCAGCCAAAATGGGGCGGGTACAGATACGCAGTATTTT.

The genes are TRBV19 and TRBJ1-6; weak D call: TRBD1 (5 bases). Germline V gives CDR1 LNHDA, CDR2 SQIVND (reference sequence). The CDR3 has 16 amino acids. V gave up 3 bases and J gave up 0 bases, with 9 bases separating them. For the CDR3, the DNA is TGTGCCAGTAGTATGGACACCAGCTCCTATAATTCACCCCTCCACTTT. Translation gives CASSMDTSSYNSPLHF.

J is TRBJ2-2 and V is TRBV11-3, with TRBD1 matching over 10 bases. J gave up 4 bases and V 4 bases, and 6 bases lay outside the gene matches. CDR1 and CDR2 (germline): SGHNT, YENEEA. The CDR3 extends over 16 amino acids. The DNA for the CDR3 is TGTGCCAGCAGCTCGTGGACAGGGGGGAGCACCGGGGAGCTGTTTTTT. Protein sequence: CASSSWTGGSTGELFF.

The sample holds a few counts of this clone. This chain uses TRBV7-2 with TRBJ2-7; D uncertain. CDR3 length: 11 amino acids. Germline V gives CDR1 SGHTA, CDR2 FQGNSA. Between the trimmed V and J ends, which lost 4 bases and 6 bases, there was a span of 7 bases. The CDR3 reads CASSSGLEQYF. DNA of the CDR3: TGTGCCAGCAGCTCGGGTCTCGAGCAGTACTTC.

The rearrangement links TRBV2 to TRBJ2-3; D is uncertain. The germline CDR1 and CDR2 sequences are SNHLY and FYNNEI. This CDR3 contains 14 residues. The ends were cut back, 4 bases at V and 3 bases at J, with 11 bases in the middle. The CDR3 DNA reads as TGTGCCAGCAGTGGGGTCGGAAAAACAGATACGCAGTATTTT. Translation: CASSGVGKTDTQYF.

CDR3 nucleotide sequence: TGTGCCAGCAGTTTATCTTACTTCCTAGCCAAAAACATTCAGTACTTC. Protein sequence: CASSLSYFLAKNIQYF. The chain carries TRBV27 and TRBJ2-4, with no clear D. Germline lookup yields CDR1 MNHEY and CDR2 SMNVEV (reference sequence). The CDR3 has 16 residues. Trimming took off 0 bases at V and 0 bases at J, with 9 bases between the two ends.